The source of this T cell receptor (beta chain) is a study of PD-L1 blockade in urothelial cancer. Study at large: Prior regimens of chemotherapy numbered 0 to 3 per patient. T cell content in blood samples showed a median of around 140,000.

Time point given: pretreatment peripheral blood. The length of the CDR3 is 15 residues. The germline V gene encodes CDR1 SGDLS and CDR2 YYNGEE. V lost 3 bases and J lost 6; bases outside the gene matches: 9. The method was immunoSEQ multiplex PCR; TCRdb's version includes in-frame clones alone and lacks a portion of them. The sample lists 48,000 or so clones, roughly 87% occurring once. The rearrangement links TRBV9 to TRBJ2-1; 7 bases align to TRBD1. The TCR originated in a woman between 55 and 75 years old with urothelial cancer. The starting material was PBMCs, obtained around atezolizumab (anti-PD-L1) treatment. In DNA, the CDR3 is TGTGCCAGCAGCGCCGGCGGAGCAGGGGGCAATGAGCAGTTCTTC. Its translation is CASSAGGAGGNEQFF.